The source of this T cell receptor (beta chain) is a study of PD-1 blockade in classical Hodgkin lymphoma. Findings and limits, study-wide: Whoever responded completely had baseline diversity much like that seen in newly diagnosed patients. Possibly reflecting disease activity or prior therapy, repertoire differences have causes that remain undefined. A significant rise in TCR diversity by C4D1 was seen for CD4+ but not CD8+ cells.

Time point here: cycle 4 day 1 (C4D1), after 6 weeks of nivolumab. The patients all showed relapse after autologous stem cell transplantation, while their brentuximab vedotin exposure varied. V was cut by 7 bases and J by 5 bases, with 14 bases left in between. This CDR3 comprises 14 residues. Germline V lookup: CDR1 SGHTA, CDR2 FQGNSA. Method: immunoSEQ multiplex PCR; TCRdb's copy keeps in-frame clones and lacks some. There are tens of thousands of clones in the sample; around 85% occur only once, and about 14% lies in the top ten. With respect to this clone: What it binds is not known.

The rearrangement links TRBV7-2 to TRBJ2-2; D gene ambiguous. The material was peripheral blood mononuclear cells (PBMCs), obtained before the fourth cycle of nivolumab. This clonotype was sampled from a human donor with classical Hodgkin lymphoma. The CDR3 protein is CASTTPSRTGELFF. The CDR3 DNA reads TGTGCCAGCACTACCCCTTCGAGGACCGGGGAGCTGTTTTTT. Variable domain in full (rest from reference TRBV7-2 and TRBJ2-2): GAGVSQSPSNKVTEKGKDVELRCDPISGHTALYWYRQSLGQGLEFLIYFQGNSAPDKSGLPSDRFSAERTGGSVSTLTIQRTQQEDSAVYLCASTTPSRTGELFFGEGSRLTVL.